A single sample gave rise to the 3 T cell receptor beta chains below, sequenced in a study of lymphopenia after photon versus proton radiotherapy. Here immunoSEQ multiplex PCR was the method, and the copy in TCRdb shows in-frame clones only, minus some. The sample shows more than 9,500 clones, 89% of them seen only once. The source material was peripheral blood, sampled from a patient treated with proton-based radiotherapy. The source is a man aged 60 to 69 with pancreatic cancer.

The chain couples TRBV21-1 to TRBJ2-3; no check of the table's D call, TRBD1, against the DNA was made. TRBV21-1 is a listed pseudogene. The length of the CDR3 is 17 residues. The CDR3 loop reads CASTVDLQGPDVNTQYF. CDR3 nucleotides: TGTGCCAGCACCGTTGACTTACAGGGGCCCGACGTGAATACGCAGTATTTT.

This clone was counted a single time. The CDR3 sequence is CASSPPRAKSGDTQYF. In DNA, the CDR3 is TGTGCCAGCTCACCACCGAGGGCAAAGTCCGGAGATACGCAGTATTTT. V and J are TRBV18 and TRBJ2-3; perhaps TRBD2 as D (5 bases). CDR3 length: 16 residues. Deletions cut 0 bases from V and 5 bases from J, with 15 bases between. Germline-derived CDR1 and CDR2 are KGHSH and LQKENI.

This chain links TRBV28 with TRBJ1-2; D call uncertain. CDR3 length: 12 residues. V lost 3 bases and J 4 bases, leaving 6 bases between the germline ends. Germline CDR1 is MDHEN and CDR2 is SYDVKM. CDR3 nucleotides: TGTGCCAGCAGTTTTCTGTCCTATGGCTACACCTTC. Translation: CASSFLSYGYTF.